A single sample is the source of the 2 T cell receptor beta chains below, sequenced in a study of blood T cells in healthy people across ages (dated by TCRdb to 2014 to 2015). Libraries were constructed by 5' RACE. TCRdb shows the sequencer as Illumina HiSeq 2500. A second PCR of roughly 7 to 12 cycles was run with a J-beta primer mix and a sample-barcoded 5' primer. TCRdb reran the public reads through fastp at Q25 and MiXCR, keeping productive beta chains. CDR3 protein duplicates are merged, each entry listing the most common genes and DNA. The sample yields over 600,000 distinct CDR3 sequences; approximately 21% were counted once. The ten top clones hold about 3.6% of the sample. The sequenced sample was blood. The receptors here all came from a man in his 70s in good health.

This chain joins TRBV29-1 and TRBJ2-1; no reliable D call. The CDR3 loop spans 11 amino acids. Trimming pared 7 bases from V and 4 bases from J, leaving 8 bases between. Per germline, CDR1 SQVTM and CDR2 ANQGSEA. The chain's CDR3 is CSGLVYNEQFF. CDR3 coding DNA: TGCAGCGGTTTAGTTTACAATGAGCAGTTCTTC.

This clonotype was detected a few times. The chain links TRBV14 to TRBJ2-5, with D perhaps given as TRBD1 or TRBD2 (5 bases each). Germline CDR1 SGHDN, CDR2 FVKESK. This CDR3 contains 16 residues. V was shortened by 3 bases and J by 5 bases, with 19 bases between the two germline ends. For the CDR3, the DNA is TGTGCCAGCAGCCACGGTTTGGGCAGGGACGGCGAGACCCAGTACTTC. The encoded protein is CASSHGLGRDGETQYF.